This is a list of T cell receptor beta chains from one sample in a study of shared T cell receptors in the human thymus. Some clones are missing from TCRdb's copy, which holds only in-frame ones; the method was immunoSEQ multiplex PCR. The profile shows 640,000 or so clones, about 87% of them singletons. These same data were also listed under a study on human thymus T cells.

The sequencing sample was made of thymocytes. These receptors came from a boy under two years old with a congenital heart defect. Both conserved end residues are part of each CDR3. The D gene is left open where the match is weak. Clone size is shown for a subset of rows, as once, few, many or a class of expanded clone.

V gene	J gene	clone size	D gene	CDR3 protein	CDR3 DNA
TRBV2	TRBJ2-1	-	TRBD2	CASSSGLPGGRGQFF	TGTGCCAGCAGTTCCGGGCTGCCGGGGGGAAGGGGGCAGTTCTTC
TRBV27	TRBJ2-7	-	TRBD1	CASRPRTGYHEQYF	TGTGCCAGCAGACCGCGGACAGGGTATCACGAGCAGTACTTC
TRBV7-2	TRBJ2-1	-	TRBD2	CASSMGGLDEQFF	TGTGCCAGCAGCATGGGAGGGCTCGATGAGCAGTTCTTC
TRBV5-4	TRBJ2-7	-	-	CASSLGQSPPGEQYF	TGTGCCAGCAGCTTGGGACAGTCCCCTCCGGGTGAGCAGTACTTC
TRBV28	TRBJ2-1	-	TRBD2	CASSSSGRGLSEQFF	TGTGCCAGCAGTTCCAGCGGGAGAGGGCTCAGTGAGCAGTTCTTC
TRBV6-5	TRBJ2-7	-	-	CASSYSSAKGAYEQYF	TGTGCCAGCAGTTACTCTTCAGCCAAGGGGGCCTACGAGCAGTACTTC
TRBV27	TRBJ1-1	-	TRBD1	CASSLYAGDRGSMNTEAFF	TGTGCCAGCAGTTTATACGCGGGGGACAGGGGGAGCATGAACACTGAAGCTTTCTTT
TRBV14	TRBJ1-6	-	-	CASRHKTSPLHF	TGTGCCAGCAGGCACAAGACTTCCCCCCTCCACTTT
TRBV19	TRBJ2-7	few	TRBD1	CASSATQGQGSYEQYF	TGTGCCAGTAGTGCGACACAGGGACAGGGGAGCTACGAGCAGTACTTC
TRBV4-2	TRBJ2-1	once	-	CASSQEVVSPNEQFF	TGTGCCAGCAGCCAAGAAGTAGTAAGTCCCAATGAGCAGTTCTTC
TRBV9	TRBJ2-2	-	TRBD2	CASSPSGSGTGELFF	TGTGCCAGCAGCCCCAGCGGGAGTGGCACCGGGGAGCTGTTTTTT
TRBV4-2	TRBJ1-1	-	-	CASSQDLRLGANTEAFF	TGTGCCAGCAGCCAAGACCTTAGGCTGGGGGCCAACACTGAAGCTTTCTTT
TRBV28	TRBJ1-1	-	TRBD1	CASSLGGGTVLYGNTEAFF	TGTGCCAGCAGTTTAGGGGGCGGGACAGTCCTATACGGGAACACTGAAGCTTTCTTT
TRBV9	TRBJ1-6	-	-	CASSVGRDSPLHF	TGTGCCAGCAGCGTAGGGAGGGATTCACCCCTCCACTTT
TRBV27	TRBJ1-5	-	-	CAISDSQDQPQHF	TGTGCCATCTCGGACAGTCAAGATCAGCCCCAGCATTTT
TRBV27	TRBJ2-7	-	-	CASSLRTGPYEQYF	TGTGCCAGCAGTTTACGCACAGGGCCCTACGAGCAGTACTTC
TRBV6-5	TRBJ1-6	-	TRBD1	CASQGQHYQNSPLHF	TGTGCCAGCCAGGGACAGCACTATCAAAATTCACCCCTCCACTTT
TRBV5-1	TRBJ2-1	-	TRBD1	CASSTQDRPESSSYNEQFF	TGCGCCAGCAGCACCCAGGACAGGCCGGAAAGTAGCTCCTACAATGAGCAGTTCTTC
TRBV2	TRBJ1-6	-	-	CASNGTRSPLHF	TGTGCCAGCAACGGTACCCGTTCACCCCTCCACTTT
TRBV27	TRBJ2-1	-	-	CASSPRGLASSYNEQFF	TGTGCCAGCAGTCCTCGGGGGTTAGCGTCCTCTTACAATGAGCAGTTCTTC
TRBV5-1	TRBJ1-2	-	TRBD1	CASSFRQGEHYGYTF	TGCGCCAGCAGCTTTCGGCAGGGGGAACACTATGGCTACACCTTC
TRBV10-2	TRBJ2-5	-	-	CASSETGSQETQYF	TGCGCCAGCAGTGAAACAGGGTCCCAAGAGACCCAGTACTTC
TRBV15	TRBJ2-2	once	-	CATSRGGTGPTGELFF	TGTGCCACCAGCAGAGGTGGTACAGGTCCAACCGGGGAGCTGTTTTTT
TRBV7-2	TRBJ1-2	-	-	CASSFEAGGYTF	TGTGCCAGCAGCTTCGAGGCTGGGGGCTACACCTTC